What follows are 13 T cell receptor beta chains derived from one specimen sequenced in a study of T cell responses to AZD1222 COVID-19 vaccine. The repertoire was sequenced with immunoSEQ multiplex PCR; TCRdb's copy has only in-frame clones and lacks some. The sample consists of fewer than 130,000 clones, nearly 90% of them appearing once. Specimen: peripheral blood, collected on day 0 of AZD1222 vaccination. These receptors all stem from an adult in good health.

The rearrangement joins TRBV15 to TRBJ2-7; D possibly corresponds to TRBD2 (5 bases). Between the trimmed V and J ends, which lost 5 bases and 2 bases, there was a span of 13 bases. This CDR3 spans 14 amino acids. Germline V lookup: CDR1 LNHNV, CDR2 YYDKDF (reference sequence). The CDR3 DNA reads TGTGCCACCAGCCTTGGACTGAATACCTACGAGCAGTACTTC. Its translation: CATSLGLNTYEQYF.

The rearrangement joins TRBV18 to TRBJ1-5; 7 bases are shared with TRBD1. CDR3 size: 17 residues. V shed 0 bases and J 4 bases; nucleotides not matched to a gene: 9. Looked up from germline, CDR1 is KGHSH and CDR2 is LQKENI. CDR3 in amino acids: CASSPPGGRGANQPQHF. CDR3 DNA: TGTGCCAGCTCACCACCGGGTGGCAGGGGGGCTAATCAGCCCCAGCATTTT.

This clone has more than one count but fewer than ten. V is TRBV19 and J is TRBJ2-1; 8 bases line up with TRBD1. J gave up 0 bases and V 5 bases, and 9 bases lay outside the gene matches. The CDR3 has 17 residues. Germline CDR1 LNHDA, CDR2 SQIVND (reference sequence). DNA for the CDR3: TGTGCCAGTAGTCCGGACAGGGAGGTAGGCTCCTACAATGAGCAGTTCTTC. Translating it yields CASSPDREVGSYNEQFF.

J is TRBJ1-4 and V is TRBV7-3; D is perhaps TRBD1 (6 bases). The V and J ends lost 7 bases and 3 bases respectively, with 27 bases between them. In germline, CDR1 is SGHTA, CDR2 FQGTGA. CDR3 length: 19 amino acids. The CDR3 nucleotides are TGTGCCAGCACCGCGAGGGGGAAGGGCAAAAGGAGTGCTAATGAAAAACTGTTTTTT. Translated: CASTARGKGKRSANEKLFF.

V gene TRBV7-9 combines with J gene TRBJ2-7; 9 bases map to TRBD2. The CDR3 is 14 residues long. The germline V gene has CDR1 SEHNR and CDR2 FQNEAQ (reference sequence). V dropped 5 bases and J dropped 3; count of bases not matched to a gene: 5. CDR3 in DNA: TGTGCCAGCAGCCCCAGCGGGAGGTACTACGAGCAGTACTTC. The encoded protein is CASSPSGRYYEQYF.

Note on this clone: Other DNA sequences in this sample translate to the same CDR3. V and J are TRBV12-3 or TRBV12-4 and TRBJ1-2; D is uncertain. Deletions cut 4 bases from V and 4 bases from J, with 4 bases between. This CDR3 has 11 residues. The CDR3 here is CASSYSYGYTF. CDR3 sequence (DNA): TGTGCCAGCAGTTACAGCTATGGCTACACCTTC.

This clone was seen only once. V usage is TRBV10-2 and J usage is TRBJ1-3, with D maybe TRBD1 (5 bases). CDR1 and CDR2 (germline): WSHSY, SAAADI. With 2 bases removed from V and 4 bases from J, the gap between germline ends came to 9 bases. CDR3 length: 14 amino acids. The CDR3 DNA reads as TGCGCCAGCAGTGAGCAGGGAACGGGAAACACCATATATTTT. This sequence encodes CASSEQGTGNTIYF.

DNA of the CDR3: TGTGCCAGCAGTGCGCAGGGTAGGGTATCCAAAAACATTCAGTACTTC. This sequence encodes CASSAQGRVSKNIQYF. This chain uses TRBV2 with TRBJ2-4; TRBD1 might be the D (5 bases). V lost 4 bases to trimming and J lost 2 bases, with 15 bases between them. CDR3 size: 16 residues. CDR1 and CDR2 (germline): SNHLY, FYNNEI.

The chain carries TRBV30 and TRBJ2-6, with D possibly being TRBD1 or TRBD2 (6 bases each). Germline V gene sequence: CDR1 GTSNPN, CDR2 SVGIG (reference sequence). CDR3 length equals 15 residues. The CDR3 is CGRGGSRSGANVLTF. The CDR3 region has the DNA TGTGGCCGAGGGGGGAGTCGGTCTGGGGCCAACGTCCTGACTTTC.

This chain uses TRBV7-2 with TRBJ2-5, with TRBD1 matching 8 bases. The junction had 10 bases not matched to a gene; V was cut back by 10 bases and J by 3 bases. From germline, CDR1 is SGHTA and CDR2 FQGNSA. CDR3 size: 14 residues. CDR3 region: CATNRQGMEETQYF. The CDR3 region has the DNA TGTGCCACCAATCGACAGGGGATGGAAGAGACCCAGTACTTC.

The chain is built from TRBV7-2 and TRBJ2-5; 8 bases map to TRBD2. Germline loops: CDR1 SGHTA, CDR2 FQGNSA. The CDR3 spans 13 residues. V was clipped by 7 bases and J by 2 bases; unmatched bases: 3. This CDR3 reads CASKPSGQETQYF. CDR3 DNA: TGTGCCAGCAAGCCTAGCGGGCAAGAGACCCAGTACTTC.

As DNA, the CDR3 is TGTGCCAGCAGTCCCCCGGGGGGGGAGAACACTGAAGCTTTCTTT. It specifies CASSPPGGENTEAFF. The chain uses TRBV28 and TRBJ1-1; tentatively, D is TRBD1 (5 bases). Germline-derived CDR1 and CDR2 are MDHEN and SYDVKM. V gave up 5 bases and J gave up 1 base, with 14 bases separating them. There are 15 residues in the CDR3. The whole variable domain, remainder taken from reference TRBV28 and TRBJ1-1, is DVKVTQSSRYLVKRTGEKVFLECVQDMDHENMFWYRQDPGLGLRLIYFSYDVKMKEKGDIPEGYSVSREKKERFSLILESASTNQTSMYLCASSPPGGENTEAFFGQGTRLTVV.

The gene calls are TRBV7-2 and TRBJ1-3; TRBD1 agrees at 9 bases. The V gene end was trimmed by 5 bases and the J gene end by 3 bases; junction bases not matched to a gene: 11. The V gene's germline CDR1 is SGHTA and CDR2 FQGNSA. The CDR3 covers 17 residues. The DNA for the CDR3 is TGTGCCAGCAGCGAAAACCTGGGACAGGGAATTGGAAACACCATATATTTT. Translated, it gives CASSENLGQGIGNTIYF.